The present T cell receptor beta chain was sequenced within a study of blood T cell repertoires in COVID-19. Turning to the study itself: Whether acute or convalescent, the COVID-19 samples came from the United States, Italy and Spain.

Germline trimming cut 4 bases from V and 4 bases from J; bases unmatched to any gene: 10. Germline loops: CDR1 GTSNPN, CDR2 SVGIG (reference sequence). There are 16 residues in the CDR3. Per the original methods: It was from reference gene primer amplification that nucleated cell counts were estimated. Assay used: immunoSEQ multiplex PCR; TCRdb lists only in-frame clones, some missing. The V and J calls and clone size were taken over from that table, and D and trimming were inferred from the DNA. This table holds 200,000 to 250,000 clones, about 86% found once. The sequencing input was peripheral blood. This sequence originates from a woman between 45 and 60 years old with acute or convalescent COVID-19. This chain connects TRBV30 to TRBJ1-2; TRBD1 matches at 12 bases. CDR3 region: CAWTKTGTGGSYGYTF. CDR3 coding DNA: TGTGCCTGGACCAAGACCGGGACAGGGGGCAGCTATGGCTACACCTTC.